The T cell receptor (beta chain) under discussion was sequenced for a study of Ad26.COV2.S vaccination and SARS-CoV-2 variants. Treatment described: roughly 19 received Ad26.COV2.S at low or high dose, single or two shots; 5 received placebo; per-sample allocation not given. The study sampled participants on day 63 after the first vaccine or placebo injection. This CDR3 spans 13 amino acids. Germline V gene sequence: CDR1 LNHNV, CDR2 YYDKDF (reference sequence). V was pared by 1 base and J by 3 bases, with 4 bases between. Method: immunoSEQ multiplex PCR; TCRdb's copy keeps in-frame clones and lacks some. The top ten clones hold approximately 5% of a sample with about 350,000 clones, roughly 91% of them seen once.

The source material was peripheral blood, sampled in a trial of Ad26.COV2.S vaccine versus placebo. This chain joins TRBV15 and TRBJ1-5; D is unresolved. The clonotype originates from a person between 18 and 65 years old who received the Ad26.COV2.S COVID-19 vaccine or a placebo. Here the CDR3 DNA reads TGTGCCACCAGCAGAGGGGACAATCAGCCCCAGCATTTT. Translated, it gives CATSRGDNQPQHF. Filled out from reference TRBV15 and TRBJ1-5, the complete variable domain reads DAMVIQNPRYQVTQFGKPVTLSCSQTLNHNVMYWYQQKSSQAPKLLFHYYDKDFNNEADTPDNFQSRRPNTSFCFLDIRSPGLGDTAMYLCATSRGDNQPQHFGDGTRLSIL.